This T cell receptor beta chain was captured in a study of cytomegalovirus exposure and HLA in healthy donors. Overall study: Out of 300 to 500 genotyped donors, roughly 80% belonged to the Caucasian-associated ancestry cluster.

The CDR3 covers 15 residues. Germline V gives CDR1 MNHEY, CDR2 SVGAGI. V shed 4 bases and J 2 bases; nucleotides not matched to a gene: 4. Use of 60 Vbeta and 13 Jbeta primers characterized the PCR. TCRdb's table, derived via immunoSEQ multiplex PCR, lists solely in-frame clones and lacks some. The profile covers tens of thousands of clones, with around four fifths appearing a single time and around 6.3% taken by the ten largest. This chain uses TRBV6-5 with TRBJ2-7; 11 bases fit TRBD1. The sample consisted of PBMCs. The receptor was isolated from a human donor in good health. In DNA, the CDR3 is TGTGCCAGCAGTTCACCGGGACAGGGGGCCTACGAGCAGTACTTC. Protein product: CASSSPGQGAYEQYF.